This record looks at one T cell receptor (beta chain) sequence and its context. Its cognate antigen has yet to be identified. A read error may be the cause here, since a much bigger clone is one base away. This specimen comes from a study of post-analysis software for immune sequencing data (dated by TCRdb to about 2015). Notes on the research overall: Recorded disease courses included relapsing-remitting, secondary progressive and progressive-relapsing multiple sclerosis, with some patients lacking subtype annotation. A subset of samples was prepared in parallel using single-end sample barcoding, then pooled and co-amplified after Illumina adapter ligation. Patient repertoires were compared against about a dozen previously published healthy control repertoires from donors aged about 6 to 26 years. Findings and caveats that apply to the study as a whole: Direct clustering with F measure showed strong co-clustering of samples prepared in the same batch, prompting a batch-effect correction. Patients showed significantly higher frequencies than controls for roughly five TRBV segments, among them TRBV5-6, TRBV5-1 and TRBV20-1. Multiple sclerosis patients had significantly lower normalized Chao1 diversity than controls, a result that suggests substantial peripheral T-cell clonal expansion. The multiple sclerosis patient group was slightly younger than the control group.

The CDR1 and CDR2 encoded by the germline V gene are SNHLY and FYNNEI. The cysteine opens and the phenylalanine closes a CDR3 of 14 amino acids. The entry retains the CDR3 DNA only, 42 bases that are in frame from base 1. Clipping removes 7 bases from V and 13 bases from J, with 15 as the unmatched junction base count. TCR beta repertoires were profiled from peripheral blood of more than ten young patients with multiple sclerosis to demonstrate the VDJtools post-analysis software. The multiple sclerosis patients were children and adolescents between 6 and 15 years of age. The library was produced with PCR. The instrument given in TCRdb is Illumina HiSeq 2500. To reduce PCR and sequencing biases, unique molecular identifiers were incorporated into the TCR beta cDNA libraries. Per 1 to 10 million input T cells, 500,000 or so cDNA molecules were obtained, such that each molecule approximated one T cell. The patient libraries were prepared and sequenced using the same protocol as the earlier healthy control dataset. Within a given batch, samples were prepared together, multiplexed and sequenced on the same HiSeq lane. Under the source paper's analysis protocol: MIGEC was used to process the raw barcoded reads, and molecular identifier groups with only a single read were discarded before consensus assembly and CDR3 extraction. VDJtools was used for post-analysis of the clonotype tables, with diversity normalized by down-sampling every dataset to the smallest sample size. In repertoire overlap clustering, CDR3 amino acid sequences, but not nucleotide sequences, were matched to correct batch-related cross-sample contamination. TCRdb reanalyzed the raw reads on its own, using fastp at Q25 for trimming and MiXCR for clone calling, and kept in-frame beta chains. Entries that share a CDR3 protein sequence are merged under the most common genes and DNA. For this entry, the V and J calls and clone size follow TCRdb and not the study's own pipeline. This sample lists about 200,000 distinct CDR3 sequences; 29% were detected once. Together, the top ten hold around 3.7% of the sample.

The rearrangement joined TRBV2 to TRBJ2-4; a stretch of 8 junction bases matches TRBD1. The clonotype was recovered from a girl aged 2-17 years with multiple sclerosis. The sample consisted of blood. The nucleotide sequence is given as TGTGCCAGCAAATGGCAGGGGGCAATTAATGAGCAGTACTTC. It translates to CASKWQGAINEQYF.